This entry lists 27 T cell receptor beta chains sequenced from one sample in a study of shared clonotypes between healthy human individuals. The naive CD8 population came from CD45RO-negative cells selected for CCR7, without terminally differentiated effector memory CD45RA+ cells. Method: immunoSEQ multiplex PCR; TCRdb's copy keeps in-frame clones and lacks some. The top ten clones hold 1.2% of a sample with roughly 2,000,000 clones, about 94% of them seen once. What was sequenced was naive CD8+ T cells sorted from blood. All receptors come from a man aged 18 to 29 in good health.

The chain recombines TRBV7-9 with TRBJ2-1; unclear D gene. V lost 1 base to trimming and J lost 9 bases, with 10 bases between them. The CDR3 runs to 13 residues. In germline, CDR1 is SEHNR, CDR2 FQNEAQ (reference sequence). The CDR3 nucleotides read TGTGCCAGCAGCTTAGGGAGTACGGTTGAGCAGTTCTTC. This sequence encodes CASSLGSTVEQFF.

This chain links TRBV6-6 with TRBJ2-1, with TRBD2 as a possible D gene (7 bases). Germline CDR1 and CDR2: MNHNY and SVGAGI (reference sequence). This CDR3 spans 15 amino acids. V lost 2 bases, J lost 5 bases, and 13 bases lay in between. The CDR3 nucleotides are TGTGCCAGCAGTTACGTGAGAGGGGGGGACAATGAGCAGTTCTTC. Translation gives CASSYVRGGDNEQFF.

The chain joins TRBV4-3 to TRBJ2-7; 7 positions match TRBD2. Unmatched junction bases numbered 6, after V lost 0 bases and J lost 10 bases. The CDR3 runs to 13 residues. Germline V gives CDR1 LGHNA, CDR2 YSLEER. The CDR3 sequence is CASSQDLETSQYF. DNA for the CDR3: TGCGCCAGCAGCCAAGATCTTGAGACTAGCCAGTACTTC.

This clone was counted a single time. The chain combines TRBV9 with TRBJ2-1, with D unclear. Germline CDR1 and CDR2: SGDLS and YYNGEE. Trimming pared 0 bases from V and 2 bases from J, leaving 9 bases between. The CDR3 runs 15 residues. This chain's CDR3 is CASSVAGETYNEQFF. In nucleotides, the CDR3 is TGTGCCAGCAGCGTAGCTGGCGAGACCTACAATGAGCAGTTCTTC. Using reference TRBV9 and TRBJ2-1 for the parts outside the CDR3, the full variable domain is DSGVTQTPKHLITATGQRVTLRCSPRSGDLSVYWYQQSLDQGLQFLIQYYNGEERAKGNILERFSAQQFPDLHSELNLSSLELGDSALYFCASSVAGETYNEQFFGPGTRLTVL.

V is TRBV9 and J is TRBJ1-2; no firm D call. V lost 0 bases and J 5 bases, leaving 14 bases between the germline ends. The length of the CDR3 is 15 residues. Germline V gives CDR1 SGDLS, CDR2 YYNGEE. The CDR3 region is CASSVGVGQTYGYTF. Written as DNA, the CDR3 is TGTGCCAGCAGCGTAGGTGTGGGTCAGACGTATGGCTACACCTTC.

J is TRBJ1-4 and V is TRBV4-3; tentative D call: TRBD1 (6 bases). The CDR3 sequence is 15 residues long. Trimming pared 0 bases from V and 6 bases from J, leaving 11 bases between. In germline, CDR1 is LGHNA, CDR2 YSLEER. CDR3 sequence: CASSQDAGDYEKLFF. In DNA form, the CDR3 reads TGCGCCAGCAGCCAAGATGCAGGGGATTATGAAAAACTGTTTTTT.

In the case of this clone: Other DNA sequences in the same sample also yield this CDR3. The chain couples TRBV21-1 to TRBJ2-7; the table names TRBD1, a call not compared with the DNA. TRBV21-1 counts as a pseudogene. The length of the CDR3 is 14 residues. The CDR3 DNA follows: TGTGCCAGCAGCAAGAGGACAGGGGGATACGAGCAGTACTTC. Protein sequence: CASSKRTGGYEQYF.

On this clone: Other nucleotide sequences in the sample specify the same CDR3. The J gene is TRBJ1-1, the V gene TRBV6-6; TRBD1 agrees at 8 bases. Germline-derived CDR1 and CDR2 are MNHNY and SVGAGI (reference sequence). V shed 5 bases and J 6 bases; nucleotides not matched to a gene: 2. The CDR3 consists of 12 residues. CDR3 region: CASSGQGAEAFF. The CDR3 nucleotides are TGTGCCAGCAGTGGACAGGGTGCTGAAGCTTTCTTT.

V gene TRBV6-1 combines with J gene TRBJ2-2, with 7 nucleotides matching TRBD1. The V gene end was trimmed by 6 bases and the J gene end by 0 bases; junction bases not matched to a gene: 4. Germline lookup yields CDR1 MNHNS and CDR2 SASEGT. The CDR3 runs 15 residues. CDR3 protein: CASRDRVANTGELFF. In DNA form, the CDR3 reads TGTGCCAGCAGAGACAGGGTCGCGAACACCGGGGAGCTGTTTTTT.

V is TRBV6-1 and J is TRBJ1-5, with a weak D call TRBD1 (6 bases). Trimming pared 3 bases from V and 0 bases from J, leaving 21 bases between. Germline lookup yields CDR1 MNHNS and CDR2 SASEGT. CDR3 length: 19 residues. The CDR3 loop is CASSDPLGQPIASNQPQHF. CDR3 DNA: TGTGCCAGCAGTGACCCCCTCGGACAGCCTATAGCTAGCAATCAGCCCCAGCATTTT.

With regard to this clone: The same CDR3 arises from other DNA sequences in this sample as well. The chain recombines TRBV5-5 with TRBJ2-7; no definite D call. Trimming left V 0 bases short and J 3 bases short, with 7 bases between. The CDR3 sequence is 13 residues long. CDR1 and CDR2 (germline): SGHKS, YYEKEE (reference sequence). As DNA, the CDR3 is TGTGCCAGCAGCTTGGCCGGTCTCTACGAGCAGTACTTC. Its translation is CASSLAGLYEQYF.

The chain joins TRBV28 to TRBJ2-7; 13 bases are shared with TRBD2. The CDR3 sequence is 18 residues long. Germline V gives CDR1 MDHEN, CDR2 SYDVKM. The V segment lost 6 bases and the J segment 1 base; nucleotides outside the gene matches: 12. CDR3 nucleotide sequence: TGTGCCAGCAGCACCCCCGGGACTAGCGGGGAGGAATCCTACGAGCAGTACTTC. Translating gives CASSTPGTSGEESYEQYF.

V usage is TRBV18 and J usage is TRBJ2-7; TRBD2 agrees at 9 bases. In germline, CDR1 is KGHSH, CDR2 LQKENI. Germline trimming cut 2 bases from V and 7 bases from J; bases unmatched to any gene: 9. This CDR3 is 15 amino acids long. In nucleotides, the CDR3 is TGTGCCAGCTCACCAGGGTTAGCGGGAGATGGGGAGCAGTACTTC. It is translated as CASSPGLAGDGEQYF. Complete variable domain (other parts from reference TRBV18 and TRBJ2-7): NAGVMQNPRHLVRRRGQEARLRCSPMKGHSHVYWYRQLPEEGLKFMVYLQKENIIDESGMPKERFSAEFPKEGPSILRIQQVVRGDSAAYFCASSPGLAGDGEQYFGPGTRLTVT.

The chain couples TRBV9 to TRBJ2-5, with 12 bases fitting TRBD2. The CDR3 totals 14 residues. Per the germline V gene, CDR1 is SGDLS and CDR2 is YYNGEE. Trimming took 3 bases from V and 4 from J; bases not matched to a gene: 1. CDR3 sequence reads: CASSASGGVETQYF. In nucleotides, the CDR3 is TGTGCCAGCAGCGCTAGCGGGGGGGTAGAGACCCAGTACTTC.

The chain uses TRBV4-1 and TRBJ1-1; D is possibly TRBD1 (5 bases). The CDR3 runs 15 residues. Germline CDR1 is MGHRA and CDR2 is YSYEKL. Trimming removed 0 bases at V and 4 bases at J, with 12 bases between. The CDR3 reads CASSQEEGTGTEAFF. The CDR3, as DNA: TGCGCCAGCAGCCAAGAGGAGGGGACGGGCACTGAAGCTTTCTTT.

Points on this clone: Other DNA variants within this sample encode the same CDR3. This chain's CDR3 is CASSFSNSPLHF. The CDR3 coding sequence is TGTGCCAGCAGCTTTTCTAATTCACCCCTCCACTTT. The rearrangement links TRBV5-4 to TRBJ1-6; D remains ambiguous. Trimming removed 2 bases at V and 6 bases at J, with 3 bases between. CDR3 size: 12 residues. The germline V gene encodes CDR1 SGHNT and CDR2 YYREEE (reference sequence).

The rearrangement joins TRBV25-1 to TRBJ2-3; D is tentatively TRBD1 or TRBD2 (5 bases each). The CDR3 has 13 amino acids. CDR1 is MGHDK and CDR2 is SYGVNS in the germline V gene. The germline V and J ends were trimmed by 3 bases and 5 bases, with 9 bases remaining between them. CDR3 nucleotides: TGTGCCAGCAGTGATTTGGGGGAAGATACGCAGTATTTT. Protein product: CASSDLGEDTQYF.

This rearrangement joins TRBV11-2 to TRBJ2-7; D may correspond to TRBD1 or TRBD2 (5 bases each). Trimming took 5 bases from V and 4 from J, leaving 18 bases between them. Looked up from germline, CDR1 is SGHAT and CDR2 is FQNNGV. The CDR3 has 15 amino acids. The chain's CDR3 is CASSLPGEGPYEQYF. The CDR3 DNA reads as TGTGCCAGCAGCCTACCAGGCGAGGGACCATACGAGCAGTACTTC.

The J gene is TRBJ2-1, the V gene TRBV6-1, with D perhaps matching TRBD1 (6 bases). The CDR3 contains 13 residues. The ends were cut back, 4 bases at V and 5 bases at J, with 9 bases in the middle. CDR1 and CDR2 (germline): MNHNS, SASEGT. The CDR3 DNA sequence: TGTGCCAGCAGTGTCCACAGGGACAATGAGCAGTTCTTC. Protein sequence: CASSVHRDNEQFF.

V is TRBV5-6 and J is TRBJ1-1; D ambiguous. V was clipped by 3 bases and J by 1 base, with 16 bases between them. Per germline, CDR1 SGHDT and CDR2 YYEEEE. The CDR3 extends over 16 amino acids. The CDR3 loop reads CASSSPYDTENTEAFF. CDR3 sequence (DNA): TGTGCCAGCAGCTCCCCTTATGACACCGAGAACACTGAAGCTTTCTTT.

This clone has a single count. The CDR3 DNA reads as TGTGCCAGCAGTTACGACGGGTTCGGCACAGATACGCAGTATTTT. Translated, it gives CASSYDGFGTDTQYF. This sequence joins TRBV6-5 and TRBJ2-3; D is ambiguous. The germline V and J ends were trimmed by 2 bases and 1 base, with 10 bases remaining between them. This CDR3 has 15 amino acids. Germline values: CDR1 MNHEY, CDR2 SVGAGI.

The CDR3 DNA reads as TGCGCCAGCAGCCAACTTTGGCGGGGGGACAATGAGCAGTTCTTC. Its protein product is CASSQLWRGDNEQFF. This sequence joins TRBV4-3 and TRBJ2-1; TRBD2 aligns across 8 bases. Germline CDR1 and CDR2: LGHNA and YSLEER. The CDR3 loop spans 15 amino acids. Unmatched junction bases numbered 5, after V lost 2 bases and J lost 5 bases.

The chain employs TRBV12-5 and TRBJ2-7, with D perhaps TRBD1 (5 bases). V was pared by 1 base and J by 5 bases, with 6 bases between. CDR1 is LGHNT and CDR2 is FRNRAP in the germline V gene. This CDR3 region has 12 residues. The CDR3 reads CASGLAGNEQYF. The DNA of the CDR3 is TGTGCTAGTGGTTTGGCAGGGAACGAGCAGTACTTC.

This clone has a single count. The CDR3 region has the DNA TGTGCCAGCCGCCGGTATCCAACGGATACGCAGTATTTT. Translation: CASRRYPTDTQYF. The chain joins TRBV27 to TRBJ2-3; D is unclear. The V and J ends lost 8 bases and 6 bases respectively, with 15 bases between them. Germline-derived CDR1 and CDR2 are MNHEY and SMNVEV (reference sequence). CDR3 length: 13 residues.

CDR3 nucleotides: TGTGCCAGTCAGGATTTCTCCTACAATGAGCAGTTCTTC. Translation: CASQDFSYNEQFF. The chain uses TRBV6-1 and TRBJ2-1; D ambiguous. The CDR3 has 13 residues. V lost 9 bases and J lost 0, with 9 bases in between. The germline V gene has CDR1 MNHNS and CDR2 SASEGT.

The rearrangement uses TRBV4-3 and TRBJ2-7; no firm D call. CDR1 and CDR2 (germline): LGHNA, YSLEER. This CDR3 spans 14 amino acids. V gave up 0 bases and J gave up 0 bases, with 6 bases separating them. DNA of the CDR3: TGCGCCAGCAGCCAAGACCTAGTCTCCTACGAGCAGTACTTC. Its protein is CASSQDLVSYEQYF.

Comment on this clone: Different DNA sequences within this sample yield the same CDR3. This sequence joins TRBV9 and TRBJ2-3, with TRBD2 matching 7 bases. CDR3 length: 14 residues. The germline V gene encodes CDR1 SGDLS and CDR2 YYNGEE. The junction had 2 bases not matched to a gene; V was cut back by 0 bases and J by 4 bases. CDR3 nucleotides: TGTGCCAGCAGCGTAGTGGGGGGGTCAGATACGCAGTATTTT. Residues: CASSVVGGSDTQYF.